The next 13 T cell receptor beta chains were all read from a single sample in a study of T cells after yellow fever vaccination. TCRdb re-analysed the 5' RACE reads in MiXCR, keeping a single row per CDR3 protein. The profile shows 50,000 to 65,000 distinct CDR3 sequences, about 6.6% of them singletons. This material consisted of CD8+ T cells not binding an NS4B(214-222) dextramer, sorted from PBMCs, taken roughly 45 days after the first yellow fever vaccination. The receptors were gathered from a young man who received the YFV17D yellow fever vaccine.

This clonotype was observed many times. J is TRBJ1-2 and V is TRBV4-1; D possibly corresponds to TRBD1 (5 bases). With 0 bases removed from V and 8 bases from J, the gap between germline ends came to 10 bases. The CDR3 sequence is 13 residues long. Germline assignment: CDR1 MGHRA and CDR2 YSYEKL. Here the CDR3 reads CASSQDGAVGYTF. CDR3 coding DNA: TGCGCCAGCAGCCAAGATGGGGCGGTAGGCTACACCTTC.

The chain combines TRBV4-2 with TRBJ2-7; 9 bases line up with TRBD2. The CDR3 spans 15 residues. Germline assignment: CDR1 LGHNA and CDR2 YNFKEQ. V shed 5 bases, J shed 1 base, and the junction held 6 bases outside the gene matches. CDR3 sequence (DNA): TGTGCCAGCAGCTTCCGGACTAGCGAATCCTACGAGCAGTACTTC. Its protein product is CASSFRTSESYEQYF.

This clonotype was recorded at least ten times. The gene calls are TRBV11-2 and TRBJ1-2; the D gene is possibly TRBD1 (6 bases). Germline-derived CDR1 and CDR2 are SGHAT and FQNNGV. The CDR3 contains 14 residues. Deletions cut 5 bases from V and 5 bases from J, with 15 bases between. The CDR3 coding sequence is TGTGCCAGCAGCCCCTCCCCGGGGGCGTATGGCTACACCTTC. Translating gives CASSPSPGAYGYTF.

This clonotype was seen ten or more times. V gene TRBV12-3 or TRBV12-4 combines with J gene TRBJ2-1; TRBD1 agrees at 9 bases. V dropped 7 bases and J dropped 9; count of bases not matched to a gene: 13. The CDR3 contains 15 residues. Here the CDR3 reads CASTTWGQGEGEQFF. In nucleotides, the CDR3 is TGTGCCAGCACCACCTGGGGACAGGGTGAAGGTGAGCAGTTCTTC.

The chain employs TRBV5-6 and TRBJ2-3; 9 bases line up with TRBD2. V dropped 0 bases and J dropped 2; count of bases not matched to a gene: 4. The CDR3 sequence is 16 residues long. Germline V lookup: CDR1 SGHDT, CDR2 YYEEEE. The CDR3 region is CASSLELAGPTDTQYF. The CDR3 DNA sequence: TGTGCCAGCAGCTTGGAACTAGCGGGCCCCACAGATACGCAGTATTTT.

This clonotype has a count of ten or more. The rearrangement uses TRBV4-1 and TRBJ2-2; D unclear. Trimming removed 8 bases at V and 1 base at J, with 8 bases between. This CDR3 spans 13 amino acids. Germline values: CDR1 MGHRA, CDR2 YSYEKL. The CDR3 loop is CASQSRNTGELFF. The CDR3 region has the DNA TGCGCCAGCCAGTCCCGGAACACCGGGGAGCTGTTTTTT.

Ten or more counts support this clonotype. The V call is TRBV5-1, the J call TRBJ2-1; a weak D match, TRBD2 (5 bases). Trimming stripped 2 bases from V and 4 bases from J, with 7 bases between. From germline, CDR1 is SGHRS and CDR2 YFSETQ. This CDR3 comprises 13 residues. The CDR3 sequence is CASSFEGYNEQFF. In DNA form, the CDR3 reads TGCGCCAGCAGCTTTGAGGGTTACAATGAGCAGTTCTTC.

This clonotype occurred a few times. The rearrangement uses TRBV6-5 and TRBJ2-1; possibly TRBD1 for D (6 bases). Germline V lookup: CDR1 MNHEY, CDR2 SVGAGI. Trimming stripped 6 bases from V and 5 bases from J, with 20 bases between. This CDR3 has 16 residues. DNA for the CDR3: TGTGCCAGCAGCGCCTGGGGACAACAAGGAAACAATGAGCAGTTCTTC. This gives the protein CASSAWGQQGNNEQFF.

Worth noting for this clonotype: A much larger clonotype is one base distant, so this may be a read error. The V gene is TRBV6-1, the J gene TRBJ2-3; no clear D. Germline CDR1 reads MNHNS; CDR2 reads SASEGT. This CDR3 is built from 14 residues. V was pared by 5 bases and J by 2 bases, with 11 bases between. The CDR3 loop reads CASSRQDPTDTQYF. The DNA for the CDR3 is TGTGCCAGCAGTAGGCAGGATCCCACAGATACGCAGTATTTT.

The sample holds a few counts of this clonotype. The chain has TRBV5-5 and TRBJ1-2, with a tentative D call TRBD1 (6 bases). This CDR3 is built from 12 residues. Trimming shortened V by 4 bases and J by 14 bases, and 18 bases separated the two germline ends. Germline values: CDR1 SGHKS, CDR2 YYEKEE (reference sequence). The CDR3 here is CASSDTTGLGTF. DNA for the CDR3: TGTGCCAGCAGCGATACAACAGGGTTGGGGACCTTC.

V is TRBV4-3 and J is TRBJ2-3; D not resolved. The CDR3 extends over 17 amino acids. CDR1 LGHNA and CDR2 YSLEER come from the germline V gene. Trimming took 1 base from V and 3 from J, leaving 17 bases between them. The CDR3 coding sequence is TGCGCCAGCAGCCAAGCGGAGACACCCTATGGGACAGATACGCAGTATTTT. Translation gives CASSQAETPYGTDTQYF.

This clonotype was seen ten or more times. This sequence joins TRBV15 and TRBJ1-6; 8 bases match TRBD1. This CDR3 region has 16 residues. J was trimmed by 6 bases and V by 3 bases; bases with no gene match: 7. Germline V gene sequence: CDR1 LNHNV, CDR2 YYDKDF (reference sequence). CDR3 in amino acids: CATSRGGQGGNSPLHF. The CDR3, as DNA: TGTGCCACCAGCAGGGGTGGACAGGGTGGTAATTCACCCCTCCACTTT.

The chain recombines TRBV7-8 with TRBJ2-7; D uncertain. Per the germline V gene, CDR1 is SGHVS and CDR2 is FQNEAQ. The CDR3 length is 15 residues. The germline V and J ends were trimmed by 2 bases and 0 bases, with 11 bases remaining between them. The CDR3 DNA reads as TGTGCCAGCAGCTTAATTGTCAGGACCTCCTACGAGCAGTACTTC. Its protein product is CASSLIVRTSYEQYF.